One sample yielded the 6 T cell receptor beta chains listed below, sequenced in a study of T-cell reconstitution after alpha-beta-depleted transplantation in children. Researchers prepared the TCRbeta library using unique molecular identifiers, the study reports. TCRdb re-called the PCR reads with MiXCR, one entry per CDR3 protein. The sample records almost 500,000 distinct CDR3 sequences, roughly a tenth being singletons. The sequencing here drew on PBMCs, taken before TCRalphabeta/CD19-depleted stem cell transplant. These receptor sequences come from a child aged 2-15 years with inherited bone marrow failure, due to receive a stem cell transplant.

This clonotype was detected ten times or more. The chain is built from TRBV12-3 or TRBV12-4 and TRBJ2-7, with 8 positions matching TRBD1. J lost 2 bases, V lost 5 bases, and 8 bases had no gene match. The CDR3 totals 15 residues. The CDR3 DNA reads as TGTGCCAGCAGTCCCGGGACAGGTGAGGCCTACGAGCAGTACTTC. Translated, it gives CASSPGTGEAYEQYF.

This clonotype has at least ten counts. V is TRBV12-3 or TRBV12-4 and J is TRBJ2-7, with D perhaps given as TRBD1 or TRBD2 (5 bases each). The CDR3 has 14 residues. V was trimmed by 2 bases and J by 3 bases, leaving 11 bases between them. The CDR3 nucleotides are TGTGCCAGCAGTTTATTCGGGGACGTCTACGAGCAGTACTTC. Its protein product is CASSLFGDVYEQYF.

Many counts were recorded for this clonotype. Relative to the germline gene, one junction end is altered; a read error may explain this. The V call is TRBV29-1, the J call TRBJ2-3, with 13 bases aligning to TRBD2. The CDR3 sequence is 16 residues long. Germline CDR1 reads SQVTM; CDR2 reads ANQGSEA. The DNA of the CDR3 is TGCAGCGTAGAAGGACTAGCGGGGGCTAGCACAGATACGCAGTATTTT. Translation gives CSVEGLAGASTDTQYF.

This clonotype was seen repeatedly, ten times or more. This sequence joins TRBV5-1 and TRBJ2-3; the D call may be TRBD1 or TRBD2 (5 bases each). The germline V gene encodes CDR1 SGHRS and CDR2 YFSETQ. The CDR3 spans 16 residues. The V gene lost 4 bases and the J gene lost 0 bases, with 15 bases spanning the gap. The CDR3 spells CASSRDLLASTDTQYF. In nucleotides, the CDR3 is TGCGCCAGCAGCCGGGACCTTCTCGCTAGCACAGATACGCAGTATTTT.

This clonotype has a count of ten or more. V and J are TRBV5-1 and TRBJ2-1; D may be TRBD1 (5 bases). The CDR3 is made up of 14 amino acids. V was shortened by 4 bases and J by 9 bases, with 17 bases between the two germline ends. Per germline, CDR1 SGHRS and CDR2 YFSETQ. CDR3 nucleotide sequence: TGCGCCAGCAGCCTAACAACTGACAGTCGTGAGCAGTTCTTC. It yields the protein CASSLTTDSREQFF.

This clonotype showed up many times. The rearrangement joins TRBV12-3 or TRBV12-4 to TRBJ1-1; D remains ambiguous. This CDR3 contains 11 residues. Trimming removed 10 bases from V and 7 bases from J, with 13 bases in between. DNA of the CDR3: TGTGCCACCCATAGACCGGGTGAAGCTTTCTTT. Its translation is CATHRPGEAFF.